One TCR beta chain is described in this entry. The Seattle site enrolled patients during active infection and followed them longitudinally. Per the original data handling: Estimation of nucleated cell counts was performed using reference gene primer amplification. Produced via immunoSEQ multiplex PCR; TCRdb's table is partial and in-frame only. That table furnishes V, J and clone size, whereas the DNA furnished D and trimming. The sample records around 260,000 clones, approximately 86% being singletons. This sample stems from a study of blood T cell repertoires in COVID-19. Whole-study context: Whether acute or convalescent, the COVID-19 samples came from the United States, Italy and Spain. PBMCs, B-cell-depleted T cells, or T cells were the source of the cDNA or gDNA that made up the material.

The specimen sequenced was peripheral blood. The sequence was collected from a woman between 55 and 75 years old with COVID-19, enrolled during active disease.

The CDR3 DNA reads as TGTGCCAGCAGCATGAGACAGGGAAACATTCAGTACTTC. This encodes CASSMRQGNIQYF. The chain joins TRBV7-2 to TRBJ2-4, with TRBD1 matching 7 bases. Germline V gene lookup returns CDR1 SGHTA and CDR2 FQGNSA. The CDR3 is 13 amino acids. Trimming took 5 bases from V and 6 from J; bases not matched to a gene: 4.